Detailed here is one T cell receptor (beta chain). The antigen remains undetermined. The CDR3 is 15 residues long. The V and J ends lost 1 base and 10 bases, in that order; junction bases with no gene match: 4. The sample originates from a study of T cell repertoires in cytomegalovirus infection. Whole-study context: Selection of CMV epitopes for the study included recently identified HLA-C-restricted and well-studied HLA-B-restricted ones. Both CMV infection and a matching HLA type were indicated by public TCR beta signatures. General observations from the study: Dominant in the ex vivo response were TCR beta clonotypes restricted by HLA-C and specific for CMV. Cumulative frequency (of public TCR beta family members) identified carriers of CMV plus the relevant HLA.

TCRdb processed the reads anew with MiXCR; each CDR3 protein has one entry. Of about 270,000 distinct CDR3 sequences listed, under 25% are singletons. The sample was cultured PBMCs, taken from culture after CMV antigen stimulation. The TCR comes from a human donor in good health (CMV status not recorded). Some clones in this sample may be carry-over from other donors' samples. This chain links TRBV12-3 or TRBV12-4 with TRBJ1-6, with 10 nucleotides matching TRBD1. Here the CDR3 reads CASSLGGQGPSPLHF. CDR3 DNA sequence: TGTGCCAGCAGTTTAGGGGGACAGGGGCCATCACCCCTCCACTTT.